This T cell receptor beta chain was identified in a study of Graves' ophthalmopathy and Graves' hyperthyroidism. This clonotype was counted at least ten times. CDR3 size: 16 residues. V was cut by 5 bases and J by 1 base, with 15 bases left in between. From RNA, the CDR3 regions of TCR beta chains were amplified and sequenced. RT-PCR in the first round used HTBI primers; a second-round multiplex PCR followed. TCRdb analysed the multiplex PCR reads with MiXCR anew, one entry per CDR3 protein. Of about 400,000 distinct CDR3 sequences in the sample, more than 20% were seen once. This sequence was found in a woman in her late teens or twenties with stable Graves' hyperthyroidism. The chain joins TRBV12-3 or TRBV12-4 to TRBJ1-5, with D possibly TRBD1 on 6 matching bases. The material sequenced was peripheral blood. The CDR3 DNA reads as TGTGCCAGCAGTCTTGAGGTAGGGGGGAGCAATCAGCCCCAGCATTTT. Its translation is CASSLEVGGSNQPQHF.